This T cell receptor (beta chain) originates from a study of response to subunit inactivated influenza vaccine. V shed 0 bases, J shed 7 bases, and the junction held 9 bases outside the gene matches. The germline V gene has CDR1 SGHAT and CDR2 FQNNGV. This CDR3 region has 15 residues. Findings and caveats of the study: Authors suggested seasonal influenza vaccinations each recruit few new T cells.

One entry per CDR3 protein, called by TCRdb with MiXCR from the RT-PCR reads. The sample lists approximately 480,000 distinct CDR3 sequences, approximately 11% occurring once. In its sample, this clonotype was seen once. What it recognizes is unknown. The source material was PBMCs from blood, sampled 35 to 45 days after vaccination. This clonotype was obtained from a man in his forties or fifties who received an inactivated influenza vaccine. This rearrangement joins TRBV11-2 to TRBJ2-7; 7 bases map to TRBD2. The DNA of the CDR3 is TGTGCCAGCAGCTTAGATGGGCGGGGGACCCGAGAGCAGTACTTC. Translating gives CASSLDGRGTREQYF.